This is a list of T cell receptor beta chains from one sample in a study of blood T cells in healthy people across ages. MiXCR, applied by TCRdb to the 5' RACE reads, yields one record per CDR3 protein. Among roughly 1.7 million distinct CDR3 sequences, about 35% were seen once, and the ten largest hold around 11%. Material for sequencing was blood. The receptor source for this set is a woman aged 25 to 39 in good health. The CDR3 runs from the conserved cysteine through the conserved F or W. Each record gives: V gene, CDR3 protein.

TRBV20-1 CSAGTSVGYEQYF
TRBV20-1 CSARPGNPYEQYF
TRBV15 CATSRGSGRANEKLFF
TRBV9 CASSDYGSMYNEQFF
TRBV9 CASSVVGTRVSGEQFF
TRBV10-3 CAISESKRSRADTQYF
TRBV6-4 CASSPTGVEQFF
TRBV10-2 CASSLLTTDTQYF
TRBV2 CASRGVGRNEQYF
TRBV20-1 CSPWRPDTQYF
TRBV12-3/TRBV12-4 CASSLFRDSSWATYEQYF
TRBV5-1 CASSPSPRPDLLYGYTF
TRBV29-1 CSVEWGQGAGEQYF
TRBV4-2 CASSQEGTGGGDGYTF
TRBV2 CASDGEYQETQYF
TRBV20-1 CSASQGTRLVEAFF
TRBV10-3 CAISERKEETQYF
TRBV6-1 CASSVSGQGRAEQYF
TRBV14 CASSQDGGFETQYF
TRBV7-9 CASSLRVDTLNTGELFF
TRBV5-1 CASSGTGTDFNTGELFF
TRBV7-2 CASSSPFLANVLTF
TRBV9 CASRKSGGNTEAFF
TRBV20-1 CSARYHSTSGIYNEQYF
TRBV20-1 CSARRMLTYEQYF
TRBV9 CASSVAPTGGETQYF
TRBV5-6 CASSLRLAGAPISYNEQFF
TRBV6-5 CASSYAGYETQYF
TRBV7-2 CASSSRAGGDEQFF
TRBV28 CASSLIAGAGVEQFF
TRBV5-6 CASSFWTMYQETQYF
TRBV5-1 CASNSGQTPWETQYF
TRBV4-1 CASSQPGTGTETQYF
TRBV5-5 CASSLTGTGFSGNTIYF
TRBV7-2 CASSLARLGYEQYF
TRBV7-9 CASRPGLAGESYEQYF
TRBV28 CASSEGQDVQYF
TRBV7-2 CASSPLFDELYF
TRBV7-9 CASSLGRLADTDTQYF
TRBV20-1 CSAQGDSYNEQFF
TRBV9 CASSVYGGSLGRETQYF
TRBV6-6 CASRREESQYF
TRBV20-1 CSARVSGRVNEQFF
TRBV6-1 CASSDLGQGYGYTF
TRBV3-1 CASSHDGRDTEAFF
TRBV20-1 CSARDLQGQGGSYTF
TRBV27 CASRTIGGAADTQYF
TRBV4-1 CASSQGTSGRARWDEQFF
TRBV6-1 CASSEEGGRPIGANVLTF
TRBV5-1 CASSSAGIKDTQYF
TRBV7-9 CASSLFDEREKLFF
TRBV20-1 CSARLQGQPQHF
TRBV9 CASSVSLAGGNYEQYF
TRBV7-6 CASRPVPGTATGMLYEQYF
TRBV2 CASRDGYSPLHF